The clone carrying this T cell receptor beta chain was seen once. These data come from a study of blood T cell repertoires in COVID-19. Per the original data handling: Amplification of reference gene primers was used by the study to estimate nucleated cell counts. Generated by immunoSEQ multiplex PCR, the TCRdb table keeps only in-frame clones and is missing some. The D gene and trimming were derived from the DNA, and the V and J assignments and clone size from that table. The sample yields around 200,000 clones, around four fifths seen once. Sequencing was done on a sample of peripheral blood. This clonotype was sampled from a woman over 75 with active or convalescent COVID-19.

The CDR3 DNA is TGTGCCAGCAGTCCGGCAGGGAATGAGCAGTTCTTC. Translating it yields CASSPAGNEQFF. The chain links TRBV6-1 to TRBJ2-1; perhaps TRBD1 as D (5 bases). In germline, CDR1 is MNHNS, CDR2 SASEGT. CDR3 length equals 12 residues. Trimming took off 5 bases at V and 7 bases at J, with 9 bases between the two ends.